These 11 T cell receptor beta chains were all obtained from the same sample, sequenced in a study of cytomegalovirus exposure and HLA in healthy donors. Researchers ran the PCR with 60 Vbeta and 13 Jbeta primers. Measured with immunoSEQ multiplex PCR; TCRdb has only the in-frame clones, and not every one. The sample consists of some 240,000 clones, around 80% of them appearing once. The sample taken for sequencing was PBMCs. The receptor source for this set is a male donor in good health and CMV-seronegative.

CDR3 in amino acids: CASSSDYLNEQFF. CDR3 nucleotide sequence: TGTGCCAGCAGCTCTGACTATCTCAATGAGCAGTTCTTC. The V and J genes are TRBV7-2 and TRBJ2-1; TRBD2 is a possible D gene (5 bases). CDR3 length equals 13 residues. From germline, CDR1 is SGHTA and CDR2 FQGNSA. The V end was cut by 4 bases, the J end by 6 bases, with 10 bases between. The full variable domain, with the rest looked up from reference TRBV7-2 and TRBJ2-1, is GAGVSQSPSNKVTEKGKDVELRCDPISGHTALYWYRQSLGQGLEFLIYFQGNSAPDKSGLPSDRFSAERTGGSVSTLTIQRTQQEDSAVYLCASSSDYLNEQFFGPGTRLTVL.

V is TRBV7-9 and J is TRBJ2-7; tentatively, D is TRBD2 (6 bases). Germline loops: CDR1 SEHNR, CDR2 FQNEAQ (reference sequence). The ends were cut back, 5 bases at V and 1 base at J, with 9 bases in the middle. The length of the CDR3 is 13 residues. The CDR3: CASSTGTSYEQYF. In DNA, the CDR3 is TGTGCCAGCAGCACGGGGACTTCCTACGAGCAGTACTTC.

There are a few counts of this clone. The chain carries TRBV6-5 and TRBJ1-2, with TRBD1 as a possible D gene (5 bases). This CDR3 region has 13 residues. Germline CDR1 is MNHEY and CDR2 is SVGAGI. V gave up 7 bases and J gave up 6 bases, with 15 bases separating them. The CDR3 spells CASTLTAGHGYTF. In nucleotides, the CDR3 is TGTGCCAGCACCTTGACAGCGGGCCATGGCTACACCTTC.

The rearrangement uses TRBV7-8 and TRBJ1-3; 8 bases align to TRBD1. Germline values: CDR1 SGHVS, CDR2 FQNEAQ. Unmatched junction bases numbered 5, after V lost 2 bases and J lost 2 bases. The CDR3 has 16 residues. This CDR3 is CASSLRDRGTGNTIYF. CDR3 coding DNA: TGTGCCAGCAGCTTACGAGACAGGGGTACTGGAAACACCATATATTTT.

The V and J genes are TRBV19 and TRBJ2-2, with D possibly TRBD1 on 6 matching bases. CDR1 and CDR2 from the germline V gene are LNHDA and SQIVND (reference sequence). This CDR3 is 16 amino acids long. Between the trimmed V and J ends, which lost 3 bases and 2 bases, there was a span of 13 bases. CDR3 DNA: TGTGCCAGTAGTATCCCTCGGACAGCTAACACCGGGGAGCTGTTTTTT. It codes for CASSIPRTANTGELFF.

A few counts support this clone. J is TRBJ2-3 and V is TRBV13; 8 bases map to TRBD1. V shed 5 bases and J 3 bases; nucleotides not matched to a gene: 10. The CDR3 has 16 residues. The germline V gene encodes CDR1 PRHDT and CDR2 FYEKMQ (reference sequence). The CDR3 spells CASSAATGVGTDTQYF. CDR3 sequence (DNA): TGTGCCAGCAGCGCCGCGACAGGGGTAGGGACAGATACGCAGTATTTT.

This clone was counted between two and nine times. This rearrangement joins TRBV15 to TRBJ2-5; 7 nucleotides agree with TRBD2. From germline, CDR1 is LNHNV and CDR2 YYDKDF (reference sequence). This CDR3 region has 12 residues. Trimming cost V 0 bases and J 10 bases; bases outside gene matches: 2. CDR3 region: CATSREGRVQYF. The CDR3 coding sequence is TGTGCCACCAGCAGAGAGGGGAGGGTCCAGTACTTC.

This chain connects TRBV9 to TRBJ1-2, with 9 bases that match TRBD1. From germline, CDR1 is SGDLS and CDR2 YYNGEE. V lost 6 bases and J lost 7; bases outside the gene matches: 10. The CDR3 consists of 14 residues. The CDR3 protein is CASTAGRGQGGYTF. CDR3 bases: TGTGCCAGCACCGCCGGTAGGGGACAGGGTGGCTACACCTTC.

The chain links TRBV7-2 to TRBJ2-7, with a weak D call TRBD2 (5 bases). This CDR3 has 13 residues. The V end was cut by 4 bases, the J end by 6 bases, with 13 bases between. Germline lookup yields CDR1 SGHTA and CDR2 FQGNSA. The CDR3 spells CASSSDYTLEQYF. CDR3 nucleotides: TGTGCCAGCAGCTCAGACTATACCCTCGAGCAGTACTTC.

The chain recombines TRBV30 with TRBJ2-5; the D gene is possibly TRBD2 (5 bases). The tail of the sequence fits TRBJ2-7 better, so the J call may be wrong. CDR1 is GTSNPN and CDR2 is SVGIG in the germline V gene (reference sequence). The CDR3 extends over 16 amino acids. The chain's CDR3 is CAWSVRVGVSSYEQYF. The CDR3 region has the DNA TGTGCCTGGAGTGTACGGGTGGGAGTATCCTCCTACGAGCAGTACTTC.

The chain is built from TRBV19 and TRBJ1-5; 11 bases are a match to TRBD1. Germline-derived CDR1 and CDR2 are LNHDA and SQIVND (reference sequence). With V trimmed by 3 bases and J by 4 bases, 17 bases remained unmatched. The CDR3 runs to 20 residues. The CDR3 protein is CASSIRGIPGQGEKNQPQHF. The CDR3 DNA reads as TGTGCCAGTAGTATCCGGGGCATCCCGGGACAGGGGGAGAAAAATCAGCCCCAGCATTTT.